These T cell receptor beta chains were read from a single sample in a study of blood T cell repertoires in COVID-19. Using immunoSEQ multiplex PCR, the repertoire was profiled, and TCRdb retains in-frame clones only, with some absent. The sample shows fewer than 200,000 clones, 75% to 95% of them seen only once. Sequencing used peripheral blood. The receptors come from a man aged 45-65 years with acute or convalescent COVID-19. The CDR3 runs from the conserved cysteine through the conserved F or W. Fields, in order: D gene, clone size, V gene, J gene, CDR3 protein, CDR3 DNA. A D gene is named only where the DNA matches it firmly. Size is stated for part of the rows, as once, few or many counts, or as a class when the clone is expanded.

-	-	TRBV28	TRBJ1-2	CASSFSGLYGYTF	TGTGCCAGCAGTTTTTCGGGACTCTATGGCTACACCTTC
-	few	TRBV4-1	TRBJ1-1	CASRRDTEAFF	TGCGCCAGCAGGAGGGACACTGAAGCTTTCTTT
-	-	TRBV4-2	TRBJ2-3	CASSPLKGESTDTQYF	TGTGCCAGCAGCCCCCTAAAGGGAGAAAGCACAGATACGCAGTATTTT
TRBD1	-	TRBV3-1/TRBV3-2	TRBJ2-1	CASSQFGTESYNEQFF	TGTGCCAGCAGCCAGTTTGGGACAGAGTCCTACAATGAGCAGTTCTTC
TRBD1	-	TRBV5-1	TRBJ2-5	CASSIGQGNWETQYF	TGCGCCAGCAGCATCGGACAGGGAAATTGGGAGACCCAGTACTTC
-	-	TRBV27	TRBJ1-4	CASSGGTDEKLFF	TGTGCCAGCTCGGGGGGAACCGATGAAAAACTGTTTTTT
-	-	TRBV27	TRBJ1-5	CASSLRGSVRGAGRPQHF	-
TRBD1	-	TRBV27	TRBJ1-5	CASSFQGGNQPQHF	TGTGCCAGCAGTTTCCAGGGGGGCAATCAGCCCCAGCATTTT
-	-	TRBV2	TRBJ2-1	CASSGPYNEQFF	TGTGCCAGCAGTGGGCCCTACAATGAGCAGTTCTTC
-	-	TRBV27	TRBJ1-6	CTSRPASRAGSYNSPLHF	TGTACCAGCAGACCCGCGAGCAGGGCCGGCTCCTATAATTCACCCCTCCACTTT
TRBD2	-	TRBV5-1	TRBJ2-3	CASSPGLAGGTSTDTQYF	TGCGCCAGCAGCCCGGGACTAGCGGGGGGAACATCCACAGATACGCAGTATTTT
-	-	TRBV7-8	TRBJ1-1	CASSPRGGQLRTEAFF	TGTGCCAGCAGCCCCCGAGGCGGACAGTTAAGAACTGAAGCTTTCTTT
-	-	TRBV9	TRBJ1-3	CASSVDNSGNTIYF	TGTGCCAGCAGCGTAGATAACTCTGGAAACACCATATATTTT